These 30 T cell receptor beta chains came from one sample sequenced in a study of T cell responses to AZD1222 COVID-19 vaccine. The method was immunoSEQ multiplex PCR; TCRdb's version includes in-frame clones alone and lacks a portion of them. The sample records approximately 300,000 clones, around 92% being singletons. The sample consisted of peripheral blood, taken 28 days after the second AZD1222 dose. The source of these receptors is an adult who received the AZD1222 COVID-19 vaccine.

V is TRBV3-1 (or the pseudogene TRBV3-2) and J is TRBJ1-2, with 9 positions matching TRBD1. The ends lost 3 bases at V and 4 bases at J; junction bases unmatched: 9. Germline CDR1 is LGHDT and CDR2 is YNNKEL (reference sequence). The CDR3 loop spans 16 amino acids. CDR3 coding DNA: TGTGCCAGCAGCCAGGGTCGGGGACAGGGAAGCTATGGCTACACCTTC. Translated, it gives CASSQGRGQGSYGYTF.

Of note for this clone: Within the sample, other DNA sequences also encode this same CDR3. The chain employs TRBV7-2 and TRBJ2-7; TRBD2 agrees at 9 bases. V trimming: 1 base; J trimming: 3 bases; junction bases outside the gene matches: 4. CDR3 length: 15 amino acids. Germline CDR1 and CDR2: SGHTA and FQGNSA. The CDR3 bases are TGTGCCAGCAGCTTAGGTGCGGGGGGGGGCTACGAGCAGTACTTC. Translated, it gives CASSLGAGGGYEQYF.

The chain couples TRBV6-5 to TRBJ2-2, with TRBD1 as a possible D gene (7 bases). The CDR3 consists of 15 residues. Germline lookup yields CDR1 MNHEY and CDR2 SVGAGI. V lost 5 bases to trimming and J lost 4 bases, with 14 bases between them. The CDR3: CASSLRQGGTGELFF. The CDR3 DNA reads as TGTGCCAGCAGTCTGCGTCAGGGGGGCACCGGGGAGCTGTTTTTT.

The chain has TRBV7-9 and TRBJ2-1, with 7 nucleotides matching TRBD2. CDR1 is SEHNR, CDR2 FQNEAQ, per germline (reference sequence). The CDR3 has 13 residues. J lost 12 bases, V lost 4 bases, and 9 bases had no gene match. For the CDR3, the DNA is TGTGCCAGCAGCTCCCTAGCGGTAGGGGCGCAGTTCTTC. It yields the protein CASSSLAVGAQFF. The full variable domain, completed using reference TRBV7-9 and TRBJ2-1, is DTGVSQNPRHKITKRGQNVTFRCDPISEHNRLYWYRQTLGQGPEFLTYFQNEAQLEKSRLLSDRFSAERPKGSFSTLEIQRTEQGDSAMYLCASSSLAVGAQFFGPGTRLTVL.

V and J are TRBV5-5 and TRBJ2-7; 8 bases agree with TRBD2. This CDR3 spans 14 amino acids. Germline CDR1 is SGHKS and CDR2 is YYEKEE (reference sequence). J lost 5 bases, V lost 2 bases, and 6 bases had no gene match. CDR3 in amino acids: CASSLEAGADEQYF. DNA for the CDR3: TGTGCCAGCAGCTTAGAAGCGGGGGCTGACGAGCAGTACTTC.

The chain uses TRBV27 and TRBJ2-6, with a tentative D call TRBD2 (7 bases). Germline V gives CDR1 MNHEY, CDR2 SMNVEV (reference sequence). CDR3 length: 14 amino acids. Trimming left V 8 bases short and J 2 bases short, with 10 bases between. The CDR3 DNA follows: TGTGCCAGCGGGGAGGGGGCTGGGGCCAACGTCCTGACTTTC. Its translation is CASGEGAGANVLTF.

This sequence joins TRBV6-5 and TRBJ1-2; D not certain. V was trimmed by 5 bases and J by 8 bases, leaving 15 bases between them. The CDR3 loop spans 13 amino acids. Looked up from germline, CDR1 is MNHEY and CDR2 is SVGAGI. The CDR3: CASSPREAAGYTF. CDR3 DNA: TGTGCCAGCAGTCCCCGGGAGGCGGCGGGCTACACCTTC.

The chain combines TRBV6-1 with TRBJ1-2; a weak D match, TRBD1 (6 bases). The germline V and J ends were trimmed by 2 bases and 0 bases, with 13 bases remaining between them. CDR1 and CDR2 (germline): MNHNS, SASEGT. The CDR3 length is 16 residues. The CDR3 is CASSERGTSPNYGYTF. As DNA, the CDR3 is TGTGCCAGCAGTGAAAGAGGGACATCTCCTAACTATGGCTACACCTTC.

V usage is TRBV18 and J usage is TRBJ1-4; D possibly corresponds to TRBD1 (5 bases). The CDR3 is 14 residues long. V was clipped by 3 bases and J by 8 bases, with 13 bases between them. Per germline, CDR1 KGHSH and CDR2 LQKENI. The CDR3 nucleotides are TGTGCCAGCTCACCGTCAGGGAGTGACGAAAAACTGTTTTTT. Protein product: CASSPSGSDEKLFF.

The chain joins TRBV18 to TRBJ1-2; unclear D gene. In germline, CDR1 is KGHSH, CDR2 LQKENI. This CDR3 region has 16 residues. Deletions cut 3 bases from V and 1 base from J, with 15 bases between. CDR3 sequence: CASSPLEIDLNYGYTF. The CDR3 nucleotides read TGTGCCAGCTCACCCCTAGAGATTGACCTTAACTATGGCTACACCTTC.

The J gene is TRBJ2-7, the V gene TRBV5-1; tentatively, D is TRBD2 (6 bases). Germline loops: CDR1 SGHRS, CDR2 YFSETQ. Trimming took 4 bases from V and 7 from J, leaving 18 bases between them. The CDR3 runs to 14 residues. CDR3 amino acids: CASSPQPGEGEQYF. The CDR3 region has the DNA TGCGCCAGCAGCCCCCAACCGGGAGAAGGGGAGCAGTACTTC. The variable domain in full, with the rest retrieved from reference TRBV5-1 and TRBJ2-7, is KAGVTQTPRYLIKTRGQQVTLSCSPISGHRSVSWYQQTPGQGLQFLFEYFSETQRNKGNFPGRFSGRQFSNSRSEMNVSTLELGDSALYLCASSPQPGEGEQYFGPGTRLTVT.

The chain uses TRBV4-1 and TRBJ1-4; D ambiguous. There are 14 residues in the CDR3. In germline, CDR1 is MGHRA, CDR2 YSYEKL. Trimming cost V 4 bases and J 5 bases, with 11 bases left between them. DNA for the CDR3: TGCGCCAGCAGCCGGGTGGCCTTAAATGAAAAACTGTTTTTT. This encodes CASSRVALNEKLFF.

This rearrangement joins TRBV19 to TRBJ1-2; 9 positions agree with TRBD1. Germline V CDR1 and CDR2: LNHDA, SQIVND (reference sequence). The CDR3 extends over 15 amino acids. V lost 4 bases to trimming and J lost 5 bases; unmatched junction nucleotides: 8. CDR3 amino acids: CASSNPTGGAYGYTF. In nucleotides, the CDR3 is TGTGCCAGTAGTAACCCCACAGGGGGCGCGTATGGCTACACCTTC.

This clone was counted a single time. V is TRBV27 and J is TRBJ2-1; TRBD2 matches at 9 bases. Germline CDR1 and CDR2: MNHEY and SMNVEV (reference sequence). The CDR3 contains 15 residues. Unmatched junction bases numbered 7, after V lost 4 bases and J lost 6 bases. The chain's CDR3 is CASSYLAGQGNEQFF. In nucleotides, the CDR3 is TGTGCCAGCAGTTATCTAGCGGGGCAGGGCAATGAGCAGTTCTTC.

For the CDR3, the DNA is TGCGCCAGCAGCTTACAGGGGGCTGACACAGATACGCAGTATTTT. Residues: CASSLQGADTDTQYF. The V gene is TRBV5-1, the J gene TRBJ2-3, with 9 bases fitting TRBD1. V dropped 2 bases and J dropped 2; count of bases not matched to a gene: 3. Germline V gene sequence: CDR1 SGHRS, CDR2 YFSETQ. The CDR3 loop spans 15 amino acids. The full variable domain, with the rest looked up from reference TRBV5-1 and TRBJ2-3, is KAGVTQTPRYLIKTRGQQVTLSCSPISGHRSVSWYQQTPGQGLQFLFEYFSETQRNKGNFPGRFSGRQFSNSRSEMNVSTLELGDSALYLCASSLQGADTDTQYFGPGTRLTVL.

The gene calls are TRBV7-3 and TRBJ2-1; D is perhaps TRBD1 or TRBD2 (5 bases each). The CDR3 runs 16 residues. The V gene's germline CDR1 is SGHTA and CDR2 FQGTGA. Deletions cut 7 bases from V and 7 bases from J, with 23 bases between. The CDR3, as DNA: TGTGCCAGCACCCCTTACGGGGCTCAAACGGGGAATGAGCAGTTCTTC. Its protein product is CASTPYGAQTGNEQFF.

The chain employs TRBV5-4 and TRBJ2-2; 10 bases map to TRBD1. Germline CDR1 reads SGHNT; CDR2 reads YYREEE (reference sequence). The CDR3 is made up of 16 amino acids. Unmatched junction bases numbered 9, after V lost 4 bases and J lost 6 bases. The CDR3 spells CASSTSLGTGAGELFF. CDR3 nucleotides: TGTGCCAGCAGCACTTCTTTAGGGACAGGGGCCGGGGAGCTGTTTTTT.

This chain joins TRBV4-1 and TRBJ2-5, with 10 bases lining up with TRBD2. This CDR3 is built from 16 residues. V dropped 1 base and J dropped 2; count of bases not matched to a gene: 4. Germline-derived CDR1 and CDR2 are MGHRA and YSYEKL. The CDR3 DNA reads TGCGCCAGCAGCCAAGCTAGCGGGGGCAGACAAGAGACCCAGTACTTC. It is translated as CASSQASGGRQETQYF.

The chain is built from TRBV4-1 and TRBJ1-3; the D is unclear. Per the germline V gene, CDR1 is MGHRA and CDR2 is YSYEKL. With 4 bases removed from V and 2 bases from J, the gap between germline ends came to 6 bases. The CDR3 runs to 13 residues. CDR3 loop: CASSLPTGNTIYF. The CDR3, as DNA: TGCGCCAGCAGCCTCCCAACTGGAAACACCATATATTTT.

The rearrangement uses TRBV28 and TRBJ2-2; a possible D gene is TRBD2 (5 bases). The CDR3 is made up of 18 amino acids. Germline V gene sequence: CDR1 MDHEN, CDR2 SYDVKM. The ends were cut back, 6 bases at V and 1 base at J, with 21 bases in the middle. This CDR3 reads CASSSLERLAWNTGELFF. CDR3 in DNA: TGTGCCAGCAGCAGTTTAGAGAGGCTAGCTTGGAACACCGGGGAGCTGTTTTTT.

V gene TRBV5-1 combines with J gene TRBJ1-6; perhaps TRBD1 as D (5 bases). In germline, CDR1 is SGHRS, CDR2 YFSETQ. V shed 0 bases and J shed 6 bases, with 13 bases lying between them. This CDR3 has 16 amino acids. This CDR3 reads CASSLGGGEINSPLHF. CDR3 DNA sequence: TGCGCCAGCAGCTTGGGGGGCGGCGAGATTAATTCACCCCTCCACTTT. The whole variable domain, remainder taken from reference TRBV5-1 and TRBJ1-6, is KAGVTQTPRYLIKTRGQQVTLSCSPISGHRSVSWYQQTPGQGLQFLFEYFSETQRNKGNFPGRFSGRQFSNSRSEMNVSTLELGDSALYLCASSLGGGEINSPLHFGNGTRLTVT.

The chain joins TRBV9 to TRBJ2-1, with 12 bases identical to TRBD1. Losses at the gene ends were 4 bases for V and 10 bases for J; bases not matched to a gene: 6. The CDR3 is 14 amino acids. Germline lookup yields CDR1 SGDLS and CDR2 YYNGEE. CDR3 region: CASSLGQGAREQFF. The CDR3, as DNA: TGTGCCAGCAGCTTGGGACAGGGGGCGCGGGAGCAGTTCTTC.

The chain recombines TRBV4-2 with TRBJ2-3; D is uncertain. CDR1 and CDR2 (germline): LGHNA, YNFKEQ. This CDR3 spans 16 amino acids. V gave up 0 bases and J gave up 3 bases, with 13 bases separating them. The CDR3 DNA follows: TGTGCCAGCAGCCAAGAGGCAGGAGAAATTACAGATACGCAGTATTTT. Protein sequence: CASSQEAGEITDTQYF.

CDR3 region: CASTTSSNGELFF. The CDR3 DNA follows: TGTGCCAGCACCACCTCTAGCAACGGGGAGCTGTTTTTT. The J gene is TRBJ2-2, the V gene TRBV2, with D possibly being TRBD2 (5 bases). This CDR3 contains 13 residues. The germline V and J ends were trimmed by 7 bases and 7 bases, with 13 bases remaining between them. CDR1 and CDR2 from the germline V gene are SNHLY and FYNNEI.

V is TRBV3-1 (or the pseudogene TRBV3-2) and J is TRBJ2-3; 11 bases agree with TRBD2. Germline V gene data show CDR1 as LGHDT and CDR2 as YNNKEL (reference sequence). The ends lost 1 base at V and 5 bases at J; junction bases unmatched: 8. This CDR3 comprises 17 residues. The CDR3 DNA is TGTGCCAGCAGCCAAGGGGGCAGGCTAGCGGGAGGAGATACGCAGTATTTT. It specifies CASSQGGRLAGGDTQYF.

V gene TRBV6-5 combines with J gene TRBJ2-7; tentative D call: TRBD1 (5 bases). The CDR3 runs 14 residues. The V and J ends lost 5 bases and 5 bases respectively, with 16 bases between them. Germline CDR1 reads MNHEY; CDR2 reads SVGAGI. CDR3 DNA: TGTGCCAGCAGTCTCGGGCAGGGTGACAACGAGCAGTACTTC. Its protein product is CASSLGQGDNEQYF.

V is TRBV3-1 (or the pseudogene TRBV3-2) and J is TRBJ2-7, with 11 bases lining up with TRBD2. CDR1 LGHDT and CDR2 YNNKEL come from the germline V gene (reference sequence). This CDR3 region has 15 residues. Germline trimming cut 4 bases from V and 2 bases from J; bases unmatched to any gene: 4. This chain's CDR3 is CASSPTSGGTYEQYF. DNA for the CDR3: TGTGCCAGCAGCCCCACTAGCGGGGGAACCTACGAGCAGTACTTC.

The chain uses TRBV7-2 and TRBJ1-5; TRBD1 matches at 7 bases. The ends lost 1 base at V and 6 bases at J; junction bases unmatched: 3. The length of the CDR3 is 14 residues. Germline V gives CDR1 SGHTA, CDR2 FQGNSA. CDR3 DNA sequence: TGTGCCAGCAGCTTAGAAACAGGGGCTCAGCCCCAGCATTTT. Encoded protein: CASSLETGAQPQHF.

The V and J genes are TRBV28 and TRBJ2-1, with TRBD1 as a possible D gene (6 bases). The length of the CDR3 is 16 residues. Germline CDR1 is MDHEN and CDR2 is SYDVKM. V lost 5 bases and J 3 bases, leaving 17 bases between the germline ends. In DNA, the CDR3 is TGTGCCAGCAGTGGGAGTCAGGGGAATCACTACAATGAGCAGTTCTTC. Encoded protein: CASSGSQGNHYNEQFF.

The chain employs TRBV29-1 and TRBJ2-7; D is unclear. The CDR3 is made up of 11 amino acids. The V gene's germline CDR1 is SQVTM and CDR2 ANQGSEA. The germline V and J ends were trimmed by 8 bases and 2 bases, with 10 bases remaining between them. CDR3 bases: TGCAGCTACGCCCAGGCCTACGAGCAGTACTTC. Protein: CSYAQAYEQYF.